What follows are 17 T cell receptor beta chains derived from one specimen sequenced in a study of regulatory T cells in long-lasting Graves disease. TCR beta libraries were built with iRepertoire HTBI primers and Arm-PCR of CDR3 regions. In TCRdb, the multiplex PCR reads were re-called with MiXCR into one record per CDR3 protein. The sample contains 400,000 to 550,000 distinct CDR3 sequences, about 15% of which appear only once. Time point indicated: newly diagnosed GD, antithyroid drugs for less than 3 months. PBMC RNA served as the TCR library source. These data were likewise used in another study, on T cells in Graves' hyperthyroidism and ophthalmopathy.

The input for sequencing was peripheral blood mononuclear cells (PBMCs), taken at new diagnosis, from a patient treated with antithyroid drugs. All receptors come from a woman in her twenties or thirties with Graves disease.

The J gene is TRBJ1-3, the V gene TRBV9, with 9 bases matching TRBD1. Germline values: CDR1 SGDLS, CDR2 YYNGEE. There are 16 residues in the CDR3. Trimming at V came to 3 bases and at J to 3 bases, leaving 7 bases not matched to a gene. The CDR3 is CASSDHRGLYGNTIYF. CDR3 nucleotide sequence: TGTGCCAGCAGCGACCACAGGGGGCTTTATGGAAACACCATATATTTT.

Here the CDR3 reads CASSLRDSGSSRDTQYF. The CDR3 nucleotides read TGCGCCAGCAGCTTGCGAGATAGCGGGAGTTCAAGGGATACGCAGTATTTT. The genes are TRBV5-1 and TRBJ2-3, with 9 bases matching TRBD2. Germline V gene lookup returns CDR1 SGHRS and CDR2 YFSETQ. J gave up 6 bases and V 1 base, and 12 bases lay outside the gene matches. This CDR3 region has 17 residues. The variable domain in full, with the rest retrieved from reference TRBV5-1 and TRBJ2-3, is KAGVTQTPRYLIKTRGQQVTLSCSPISGHRSVSWYQQTPGQGLQFLFEYFSETQRNKGNFPGRFSGRQFSNSRSEMNVSTLELGDSALYLCASSLRDSGSSRDTQYFGPGTRLTVL.

This clonotype was counted only a few times. The rearrangement uses TRBV19 and TRBJ2-7; no clear D. The CDR3 loop spans 14 amino acids. V lost 3 bases, J lost 4 bases, and 13 bases lay in between. The germline CDR1 and CDR2 sequences are LNHDA and SQIVND (reference sequence). CDR3 residues: CASSMETTAYEQYF. DNA for the CDR3: TGTGCCAGTAGTATGGAGACCACAGCATACGAGCAGTACTTC.

Many counts were recorded for this clonotype. This sequence joins TRBV7-3 and TRBJ2-2; no clear D gene. V lost 7 bases and J lost 5, with 8 bases in between. CDR3 length equals 12 residues. Germline-derived CDR1 and CDR2 are SGHTA and FQGTGA. CDR3 residues: CASTIGTGELFF. CDR3 coding DNA: TGTGCCAGCACCATAGGGACCGGGGAGCTGTTTTTT. Supplemented by reference TRBV7-3 and TRBJ2-2, the full variable domain reads GAGVSQTPSNKVTEKGKYVELRCDPISGHTALYWYRQSLGQGPEFLIYFQGTGAADDSGLPNDRFFAVRPEGSVSTLKIQRTERGDSAVYLCASTIGTGELFFGEGSRLTVL.

At least ten counts were recorded for this clonotype. The chain combines TRBV7-9 with TRBJ2-1, with 9 bases that match TRBD2. The CDR3 covers 14 residues. V lost 5 bases to trimming and J lost 3 bases; unmatched junction nucleotides: 2. Per the germline V gene, CDR1 is SEHNR and CDR2 is FQNEAQ (reference sequence). The CDR3 DNA sequence: TGTGCCAGCAGCGTTAGCGGGAGCTACAATGAGCAGTTCTTC. Its translation: CASSVSGSYNEQFF.

The table lists this clonotype with a few counts. V usage is TRBV29-1 and J usage is TRBJ2-7; 7 bases line up with TRBD2. The V gene's germline CDR1 is SQVTM and CDR2 ANQGSEA. With 4 bases clipped from V and 0 bases from J, the junction kept 3 bases outside the gene matches. This CDR3 has 13 amino acids. The CDR3 DNA sequence: TGCAGCGTTGCGGCTAGCGGCTCCTACGAGCAGTACTTC. Translated: CSVAASGSYEQYF.

This clonotype was recorded many times. This chain uses TRBV28 with TRBJ2-3; TRBD2 is a possible D gene (6 bases). Trimming took 3 bases from V and 1 from J, leaving 11 bases between them. Germline V gene data show CDR1 as MDHEN and CDR2 as SYDVKM. This CDR3 is 15 amino acids long. CDR3 DNA: TGTGCCAGCAGTTTCCCTACGGGAGGCACAGATACGCAGTATTTT. This encodes CASSFPTGGTDTQYF.

In its sample, this clonotype was seen a few times. The V and J genes are TRBV6-1 and TRBJ2-1; no clear D. Germline V gives CDR1 MNHNS, CDR2 SASEGT. V lost 8 bases and J 7 bases, leaving 12 bases between the germline ends. This CDR3 has 12 residues. The CDR3 DNA follows: TGTGCCAGCGGCCTCGTTGGGAATGAGCAGTTCTTC. Protein product: CASGLVGNEQFF.

This clonotype was observed many times. The chain combines TRBV6-2 or TRBV6-3 with TRBJ2-1, with D possibly matching TRBD1 (5 bases). Germline V CDR1 and CDR2: MNHEY, SVGEGT. V gave up 5 bases and J gave up 1 base, with 18 bases separating them. The CDR3 extends over 17 amino acids. In DNA form, the CDR3 reads TGTGCCAGCAGTGCTGACAGAATGATTCGATCCTACAATGAGCAGTTCTTC. This gives the protein CASSADRMIRSYNEQFF.

This clonotype was seen a handful of times. The V call is TRBV20-1, the J call TRBJ2-3; 7 positions match TRBD1. Germline CDR1 is DFQATT and CDR2 is SNEGSKA (reference sequence). After removal of 7 bases from V and 4 bases from J, the junction contained 5 bases not matched to a gene. The CDR3 runs to 12 residues. The CDR3 region is CSGQGGADTQYF. CDR3 DNA sequence: TGCAGTGGACAGGGCGGCGCAGATACGCAGTATTTT.

There are many counts of this clonotype. This chain joins TRBV4-1 and TRBJ2-3; perhaps TRBD2 as D (6 bases). V was trimmed by 4 bases and J by 4 bases, leaving 12 bases between them. The germline CDR1 and CDR2 sequences are MGHRA and YSYEKL. The CDR3 runs 14 residues. CDR3 in DNA: TGCGCCAGCAGCCGAGAGGGAGGCCCAGATACGCAGTATTTT. The encoded protein is CASSREGGPDTQYF.

In its sample, this clonotype was seen many times. V is TRBV20-1 and J is TRBJ1-1; no clear D gene. Looked up from germline, CDR1 is DFQATT and CDR2 is SNEGSKA (reference sequence). This CDR3 spans 13 amino acids. Trimming left V 4 bases short and J 0 bases short, with 9 bases between. CDR3 DNA: TGCAGTGCTAAACATTATATGAACACTGAAGCTTTCTTT. It translates to CSAKHYMNTEAFF.

This clonotype was seen a few times. The chain recombines TRBV15 with TRBJ1-6, with 10 bases that match TRBD1. The CDR3 covers 14 residues. V was pared by 3 bases and J by 7 bases, with 0 bases of the junction left unmatched. Germline loops: CDR1 LNHNV, CDR2 YYDKDF (reference sequence). Here the CDR3 DNA reads TGTGCCACCAGCAGGGGACAGGGGAATTCACCCCTCCACTTT. This codes for CATSRGQGNSPLHF.

This clonotype was observed at least ten times. The chain joins TRBV12-5 to TRBJ1-5; D call uncertain. Trimming stripped 7 bases from V and 5 bases from J, with 12 bases between. The CDR3 loop spans 13 amino acids. Germline V gene data show CDR1 as LGHNT and CDR2 as FRNRAP. Here the CDR3 DNA reads TGTGCTAGTGCCGCCGAGGAGTATCAGCCCCAGCATTTT. As protein: CASAAEEYQPQHF.

The table lists this clonotype with many counts. The CDR3 nucleotides are TGTGCCAGCAGCCCGTTGGGGGGACAGGGGGCTAGCAATCAGCCCCAGCATTTT. It encodes CASSPLGGQGASNQPQHF. The chain carries TRBV28 and TRBJ1-5; TRBD1 aligns across 12 bases. The CDR3 loop spans 18 amino acids. Germline loops: CDR1 MDHEN, CDR2 SYDVKM. V shed 6 bases and J 0 bases; nucleotides not matched to a gene: 9.

This clonotype was seen ten or more times. This chain joins TRBV7-2 and TRBJ1-5; D is unresolved. Germline lookup yields CDR1 SGHTA and CDR2 FQGNSA. This CDR3 is built from 14 residues. Between the trimmed V and J ends, which lost 3 bases and 4 bases, there was a span of 10 bases. CDR3 sequence (DNA): TGTGCCAGCAGCTTTCTATCGGGGAATCAGCCCCAGCATTTT. As protein: CASSFLSGNQPQHF.

About this clonotype: One end of the junction is discordant with germline, which a read error may explain. The chain combines TRBV28 with TRBJ2-1; D call uncertain. CDR3 size: 13 residues. Germline CDR1 reads MDHEN; CDR2 reads SYDVKM. CDR3 loop: CASSGSSYSEQFF. As DNA, the CDR3 is TGTGCCAGCAGCGGCAGCTCCTACAGTGAGCAGTTCTTC.